This TCR beta chain was recovered during a study of shared clonotypes between healthy human individuals. In the study overall: The donor pool was made up of a couple of women and a few men aged 18 to 49.

On sorted subsets, replicate PCRs used 200 to 250 ng DNA, or around 30,000 T cell genomes. Sequencing used immunoSEQ multiplex PCR; TCRdb keeps in-frame clones, though not all of them. Of some 500,000 clones listed, 95% to 96% are singletons. The CDR3 extends over 11 amino acids. Looked up from germline, CDR1 is SQVTM and CDR2 is ANQGSEA. Remarks on this clone: Its matching antigen is unknown. The germline gene is not matched at one end of the junction; a read error may be the cause.

Overall study results and limits: Naive subsets usually exceeded memory subsets in estimated richness.

The sample consisted of naive CD4+ T cells sorted from blood. Subset described: CD45RA+ positively selected. This clonotype was sampled from a woman aged 25 to 45 in good health. The chain employs TRBV29-1 and TRBJ2-4; no clear D gene. Here the CDR3 reads CSIREENIQYF. The CDR3 nucleotides read TGTTCTATTAGGGAAGAAAACATTCAGTACTTC.